A single sample gave rise to the 7 T cell receptor beta chains below, sequenced in a study of HIV-infected patients and healthy controls. Antiretroviral therapy had run roughly three months, about 14 weeks, before follow-up blood collection. All unsorted peripheral T cells were captured because whole blood was used without fractionation. cDNA was made from 500 ng RNA using alpha and beta constant primers. Separate chain-specific third strand synthesis with multiplexing indices produced the alpha and beta libraries. TCRdb fed the 5' RACE reads into MiXCR, producing one record per CDR3 protein. The sample includes several thousand distinct CDR3 sequences, 8.7% of them seen just once. This specimen was blood, taken during antiretroviral therapy. Receptors originate from an adult with HIV infection.

By its share, this clonotype is medium-sized. The chain couples TRBV4-1 to TRBJ1-5, with D possibly matching TRBD1 (6 bases). The V end was cut by 0 bases, the J end by 6 bases, with 9 bases between. Per the germline V gene, CDR1 is MGHRA and CDR2 is YSYEKL. The CDR3 runs to 14 residues. The CDR3 protein is CASSQEAGAQPQHF. For the CDR3, the DNA is TGCGCCAGCAGCCAAGAAGCAGGGGCTCAGCCCCAGCATTTT.

This clonotype was seen at least ten times. The chain couples TRBV10-3 to TRBJ1-1; weak D call: TRBD1 (5 bases). There are 15 residues in the CDR3. V lost 10 bases, J lost 6 bases, and 24 bases lay in between. CDR1 and CDR2 from the germline V gene are ENHRY and SYGVKD. In nucleotides, the CDR3 is TGTGCCACCTGCCAGGGTTCCGCCTCCAGGGCTGAAGCTTTCTTT. Its protein is CATCQGSASRAEAFF.

This clonotype was seen at least ten times. This sequence joins TRBV12-3 or TRBV12-4 and TRBJ2-5; maybe TRBD1 (6 bases). Trimming shortened V by 1 base and J by 2 bases, and 8 bases separated the two germline ends. The CDR3 totals 14 residues. The DNA for the CDR3 is TGTGCCAGCAGTTTAGGGACAGAACAAGAGACCCAGTACTTC. It yields the protein CASSLGTEQETQYF.

This clonotype was seen ten or more times. The rearrangement uses TRBV10-3 and TRBJ2-5; 9 bases are shared with TRBD1. Per germline, CDR1 ENHRY and CDR2 SYGVKD. This CDR3 is built from 14 residues. V shed 10 bases, J shed 5 bases, and the junction held 11 bases outside the gene matches. As DNA, the CDR3 is TGTGCCACCGGACAGGGGCAGGGGGATGAGACCCAGTACTTC. It yields the protein CATGQGQGDETQYF.

By share of the sample, this clonotype is medium-sized. The rearrangement uses TRBV3-1 and TRBJ1-1; D is undetermined. V lost 5 bases and J lost 1, with 11 bases in between. The CDR3 consists of 14 residues. CDR1 and CDR2 from the germline V gene are LGHDT and YNNKEL (reference sequence). CDR3 bases: TGTGCCAGCAGCGGTAGAACGACGAACACTGAAGCTTTCTTT. It encodes CASSGRTTNTEAFF.

In this sample, this clonotype is medium-sized. The CDR3 DNA follows: TGTGCCACCAGCAGAGATGGGGTGTTTGGAGCTTTCTTT. This encodes CATSRDGVFGAFF. The V and J genes are TRBV15 and TRBJ1-1; D remains ambiguous. The V end lost 0 bases, the J end lost 10 bases, and 12 bases lay between the germline ends. The CDR3 runs to 13 residues. The V gene's germline CDR1 is LNHNV and CDR2 YYDKDF (reference sequence).

In this sample, this clonotype is medium-sized (0.01 to 0.1%). The rearrangement joins TRBV11-1 to TRBJ2-3; D gene uncertain. V was cut by 4 bases and J by 0 bases, with 11 bases left in between. The CDR3 has 15 amino acids. Germline-derived CDR1 and CDR2 are SGHAT and FQDESV (reference sequence). CDR3 bases: TGTGCCAGCAGCTCCACACTCGATAGCACAGATACGCAGTATTTT. Its translation is CASSSTLDSTDTQYF.